This T cell receptor (beta chain) was identified in a study of blood T cell repertoires in COVID-19. The wider study: Specimens from acute and convalescent COVID-19 originated in the United States, Italy and Spain. In each case, the material was cDNA or gDNA derived from T cells, B-cell-depleted T cells, or PBMCs.

Per the original methods: By means of reference gene primer amplification, nucleated cell counts were estimated. Measured with immunoSEQ multiplex PCR; TCRdb has only the in-frame clones, and not every one. V, J and clone size are taken as reported in that table, and D and trimming were inferred from the DNA itself. Of fewer than 180,000 clones detected, approximately 80% appear once; the ten largest clones hold around 2.2%. This clone was seen a single time. This CDR3 is 12 amino acids long. Germline V CDR1 and CDR2: MDHEN, SYDVKM. V was trimmed by 7 bases and J by 7 bases, leaving 13 bases between them.

V usage is TRBV28 and J usage is TRBJ1-2; maybe TRBD1 (5 bases). The TCR sequence derives from a man in his 70s with acute or convalescent COVID-19. Sequencing input: peripheral blood. The CDR3 loop reads CASTRDFFGYTF. For the CDR3, the DNA is TGTGCCAGCACAAGGGACTTCTTTGGCTACACCTTC.